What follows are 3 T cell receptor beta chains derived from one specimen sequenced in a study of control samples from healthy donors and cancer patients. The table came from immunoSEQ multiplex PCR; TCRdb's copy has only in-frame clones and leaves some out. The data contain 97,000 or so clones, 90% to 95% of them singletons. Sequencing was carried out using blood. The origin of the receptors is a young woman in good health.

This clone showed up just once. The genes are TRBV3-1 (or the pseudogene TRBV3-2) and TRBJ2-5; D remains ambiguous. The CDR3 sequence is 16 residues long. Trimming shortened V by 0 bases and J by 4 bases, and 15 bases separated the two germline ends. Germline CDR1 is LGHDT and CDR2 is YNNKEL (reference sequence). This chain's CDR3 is CASSQDLRSHAETQYF. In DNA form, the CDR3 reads TGTGCCAGCAGCCAAGATCTGAGGTCCCACGCAGAGACCCAGTACTTC.

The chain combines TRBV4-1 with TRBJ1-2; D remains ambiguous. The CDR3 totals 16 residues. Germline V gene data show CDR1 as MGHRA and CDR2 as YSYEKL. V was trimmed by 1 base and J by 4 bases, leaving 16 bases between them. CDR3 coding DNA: TGCGCCAGCAGCCAAGCACCCAGAACCACCAGCTATGGCTACACCTTC. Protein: CASSQAPRTTSYGYTF.

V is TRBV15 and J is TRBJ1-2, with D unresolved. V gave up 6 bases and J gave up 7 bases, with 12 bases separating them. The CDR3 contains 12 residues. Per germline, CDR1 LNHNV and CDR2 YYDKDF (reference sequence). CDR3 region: CATSALEGGYTF. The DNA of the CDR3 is TGTGCCACCAGTGCTCTGGAGGGTGGCTACACCTTC.